Following are 23 T cell receptor beta chains from one sample sequenced in a study of cytomegalovirus exposure and HLA in healthy donors. The study ran its PCR with 60 Vbeta and 13 Jbeta primers. The method was immunoSEQ multiplex PCR; TCRdb's version includes in-frame clones alone and lacks a portion of them. The table shows under 200,000 clones, with roughly 80% occurring only once. The sample taken for sequencing was PBMCs. Receptors were obtained from a man aged 30-40 years in good health and CMV-seronegative.

The rearrangement joins TRBV19 to TRBJ2-5; a possible D gene is TRBD1 (6 bases). The CDR3 extends over 15 amino acids. Germline CDR1 is LNHDA and CDR2 is SQIVND (reference sequence). The germline V and J ends were trimmed by 2 bases and 5 bases, with 15 bases remaining between them. This CDR3 reads CASSISGGRSETQYF. The DNA of the CDR3 is TGTGCCAGTAGTATATCTGGGGGCAGGTCGGAGACCCAGTACTTC.

This chain uses TRBV30 with TRBJ2-1, with D uncertain. The CDR3 spans 14 residues. Per germline, CDR1 GTSNPN and CDR2 SVGIG (reference sequence). Trimming left V 3 bases short and J 5 bases short, with 14 bases between. Written as DNA, the CDR3 is TGTGCCTGGAGGCGGAGTTCTCTCAACAATGAGCAGTTCTTC. This encodes CAWRRSSLNNEQFF.

The chain employs TRBV9 and TRBJ2-7, with TRBD1 matching 10 bases. With 3 bases clipped from V and 6 bases from J, the junction kept 6 bases outside the gene matches. This CDR3 is 14 amino acids long. Looked up from germline, CDR1 is SGDLS and CDR2 is YYNGEE. DNA for the CDR3: TGTGCCAGCAGCGGGACAGGGGGAGGAATCGAGCAGTACTTC. This sequence encodes CASSGTGGGIEQYF.

The chain links TRBV18 to TRBJ2-3; TRBD2 matches 9 bases. There are 17 residues in the CDR3. J lost 1 base, V lost 3 bases, and 8 bases had no gene match. CDR1 KGHSH and CDR2 LQKENI come from the germline V gene. The chain's CDR3 is CASSPDIRTSGTDTQYF. DNA of the CDR3: TGTGCCAGCTCACCCGATATCAGGACTAGCGGCACAGATACGCAGTATTTT.

Here the CDR3 reads CASSPDRADTQYF. Here the CDR3 DNA reads TGTGCCAGCAGCCCGGACAGGGCAGATACGCAGTATTTT. V and J are TRBV9 and TRBJ2-3; 8 bases map to TRBD1. V shed 4 bases, J shed 4 bases, and the junction held 2 bases outside the gene matches. The germline V gene has CDR1 SGDLS and CDR2 YYNGEE. The CDR3 sequence is 13 residues long.

This rearrangement joins TRBV6-1 to TRBJ1-5; tentative D call: TRBD1 (5 bases). The CDR3 has 14 residues. Germline lookup yields CDR1 MNHNS and CDR2 SASEGT. V lost 4 bases, J lost 6 bases, and 13 bases lay in between. The CDR3 nucleotides are TGTGCCAGCAGTGGGAAGGGGTCGGTTCAGCCCCAGCATTTT. This sequence encodes CASSGKGSVQPQHF.

The chain carries TRBV5-1 and TRBJ2-7; D may be TRBD1 (6 bases). Between the trimmed V and J ends, which lost 0 bases and 6 bases, there was a span of 16 bases. This CDR3 region has 15 residues. The V gene's germline CDR1 is SGHRS and CDR2 YFSETQ. The CDR3 loop is CASSLGLTGSSEQYF. Written as DNA, the CDR3 is TGCGCCAGCAGCTTGGGGCTTACAGGGTCCAGCGAGCAGTACTTC.

This clone has just a few counts. CDR3: CASSSAQGYGYTF. In DNA form, the CDR3 reads TGTGCCAGCAGTTCGGCTCAGGGCTATGGCTACACCTTC. The chain has TRBV28 and TRBJ1-2; maybe TRBD1 (5 bases). Germline V gene lookup returns CDR1 MDHEN and CDR2 SYDVKM. Trimming took off 4 bases at V and 4 bases at J, with 10 bases between the two ends. The CDR3 is 13 residues long.

On this clone itself: The sample holds other DNA sequences that translate to the same CDR3. The chain couples TRBV18 to TRBJ1-2, with D maybe TRBD1 (5 bases). V dropped 6 bases and J dropped 1 base, with 12 bases sitting between them. The CDR3 spans 14 residues. Germline CDR1 reads KGHSH; CDR2 reads LQKENI. The CDR3 DNA reads TGTGCCAGCTCCCCCGGACAAAATAACTATGGCTACACCTTC. Translation: CASSPGQNNYGYTF.

This rearrangement joins TRBV6-4 to TRBJ2-3; D is ambiguous. V lost 0 bases to trimming and J lost 6 bases, with 7 bases between them. Per germline, CDR1 MRHNA and CDR2 SNTAGT. The CDR3 runs to 13 residues. CDR3 protein: CASSDSGSDTQYF. For the CDR3, the DNA is TGTGCCAGCAGTGACTCCGGGTCGGATACGCAGTATTTT.

This clone showed up just a few times. The chain links TRBV7-8 to TRBJ1-1; tentative D call: TRBD1 (6 bases). CDR3 length equals 13 residues. Germline assignment: CDR1 SGHVS and CDR2 FQNEAQ. The germline V and J ends were trimmed by 5 bases and 8 bases, with 15 bases remaining between them. The CDR3 DNA sequence: TGTGCCAGCAGCGCCAACAGGGTCGGGGAAGCTTTCTTT. The encoded protein is CASSANRVGEAFF.

The V gene is TRBV19, the J gene TRBJ2-1; 9 bases map to TRBD2. The germline CDR1 and CDR2 sequences are LNHDA and SQIVND (reference sequence). This CDR3 is built from 12 residues. V lost 5 bases and J lost 12; bases outside the gene matches: 5. The CDR3 bases are TGTGCCAGTAGTCAGCGGGGGGAGACGCAGTTCTTC. It encodes CASSQRGETQFF. Supplemented by reference TRBV19 and TRBJ2-1, the full variable domain reads DGGITQSPKYLFRKEGQNVTLSCEQNLNHDAMYWYRQDPGQGLRLIYYSQIVNDFQKGDIAEGYSVSREKKESFPLTVTSAQKNPTAFYLCASSQRGETQFFGPGTRLTVL.

V and J are TRBV13 and TRBJ2-7; D possibly corresponds to TRBD2 (6 bases). Germline V CDR1 and CDR2: PRHDT, FYEKMQ (reference sequence). The length of the CDR3 is 16 residues. The V end lost 5 bases, the J end lost 3 bases, and 20 bases lay between the germline ends. As DNA, the CDR3 is TGTGCCAGCAGCACCATGGCTGGCGGGAACTACTACGAGCAGTACTTC. The encoded protein is CASSTMAGGNYYEQYF. The full variable domain, in which reference TRBV13 and TRBJ2-7 provide the parts outside the CDR3, is AAGVIQSPRHLIKEKRETATLKCYPIPRHDTVYWYQQGPGQDPQFLISFYEKMQSDKGSIPDRFSAQQFSDYHSELNMSSLELGDSALYFCASSTMAGGNYYEQYFGPGTRLTVT.

This chain connects TRBV5-1 to TRBJ2-5; the match to TRBD1 covers 9 bases. This CDR3 region has 15 residues. Looked up from germline, CDR1 is SGHRS and CDR2 is YFSETQ. Trimming at V came to 4 bases and at J to 1 base, leaving 5 bases not matched to a gene. The CDR3 coding sequence is TGCGCCAGCAGCCCACAGGGGGCCTTCCAAGAGACCCAGTACTTC. It yields the protein CASSPQGAFQETQYF.

The chain is built from TRBV27 and TRBJ2-3, with 9 bases lining up with TRBD2. V lost 3 bases and J lost 3; bases outside the gene matches: 10. CDR1 and CDR2 (germline): MNHEY, SMNVEV (reference sequence). The CDR3 sequence is 17 residues long. CDR3 nucleotides: TGTGCCAGCAGTTTCATAGCGGGGGCGGTCGAGACAGATACGCAGTATTTT. Translation: CASSFIAGAVETDTQYF.

The chain is built from TRBV28 and TRBJ2-7, with 8 bases fitting TRBD2. Germline CDR1 is MDHEN and CDR2 is SYDVKM. Germline trimming cut 3 bases from V and 3 bases from J; bases unmatched to any gene: 4. The CDR3 has 14 residues. For the CDR3, the DNA is TGTGCCAGCAGTTTTAGCGGGGTAAGCTACGAGCAGTACTTC. Protein product: CASSFSGVSYEQYF.

The genes are TRBV19 and TRBJ2-7, with unresolved D. CDR1 is LNHDA and CDR2 is SQIVND in the germline V gene (reference sequence). V dropped 4 bases and J dropped 3 bases, with 10 bases sitting between them. The CDR3 sequence is 13 residues long. The CDR3 DNA sequence: TGTGCCAGTAGTAAACATGTTGACTACGAGCAGTACTTC. Protein product: CASSKHVDYEQYF.

The chain recombines TRBV30 with TRBJ2-5; 7 nucleotides line up with TRBD2. Germline lookup yields CDR1 GTSNPN and CDR2 SVGIG (reference sequence). V dropped 3 bases and J dropped 5; count of bases not matched to a gene: 9. This CDR3 has 14 residues. The CDR3, as DNA: TGTGCCTGGAGGGCCCGGGGGGTCCGGGAGACCCAGTACTTC. Residues: CAWRARGVRETQYF. The full variable domain, rest sourced from reference TRBV30 and TRBJ2-5, is SQTIHQWPATLVQPVGSPLSLECTVEGTSNPNLYWYRQAAGRGLQLLFYSVGIGQISSEVPQNLSASRPQDRQFILSSKKLLLSDSGFYLCAWRARGVRETQYFGPGTRLLVL.

The count of this clone is one. The V call is TRBV11-2, the J call TRBJ2-7; D is perhaps TRBD2 (6 bases). V lost 5 bases, J lost 5 bases, and 10 bases lay in between. In germline, CDR1 is SGHAT, CDR2 FQNNGV. The CDR3 loop spans 12 amino acids. This CDR3 is CASSRWGDEQYF. CDR3 bases: TGTGCCAGCAGCCGCTGGGGGGACGAGCAGTACTTC.

The chain uses TRBV25-1 and TRBJ1-3; 8 bases agree with TRBD1. V shed 8 bases, J shed 2 bases, and the junction held 5 bases outside the gene matches. This CDR3 has 14 residues. Germline V gives CDR1 MGHDK, CDR2 SYGVNS. DNA of the CDR3: TGTGCCAGCGGACAGGGAACAACTGGAAACACCATATATTTT. Protein sequence: CASGQGTTGNTIYF. Filled out from reference TRBV25-1 and TRBJ1-3, the complete variable domain reads EADIYQTPRYLVIGTGKKITLECSQTMGHDKMYWYQQDPGMELHLIHYSYGVNSTEKGDLSSESTVSRIRTEHFPLTLESARPSHTSQYLCASGQGTTGNTIYFGEGSWLTVV.

V usage is TRBV27 and J usage is TRBJ1-1; D unclear. The CDR3 consists of 15 residues. The germline V gene encodes CDR1 MNHEY and CDR2 SMNVEV (reference sequence). Trimming left V 0 bases short and J 2 bases short, with 10 bases between. The CDR3 is CASSLSSVLNTEAFF. The CDR3 DNA reads TGTGCCAGCAGTTTATCGTCAGTACTAAACACTGAAGCTTTCTTT.

This clone was counted a single time. The chain joins TRBV11-3 to TRBJ1-1; unclear D gene. V dropped 5 bases and J dropped 2 bases, with 12 bases sitting between them. The CDR3 is made up of 14 amino acids. Germline V gives CDR1 SGHNT, CDR2 YENEEA. CDR3 region: CASSPGGINTEAFF. The DNA of the CDR3 is TGTGCCAGCAGCCCGGGCGGGATCAACACTGAAGCTTTCTTT.

The gene calls are TRBV7-8 and TRBJ2-2; D is perhaps TRBD2 (6 bases). The CDR3 loop spans 20 amino acids. Germline V gene sequence: CDR1 SGHVS, CDR2 FQNEAQ. The V and J ends lost 5 bases and 0 bases respectively, with 25 bases between them. The CDR3 DNA reads TGTGCCAGCAGCCCTCCCAGGCTGGGGAGGAACCTGGCGAACACCGGGGAGCTGTTTTTT. Residues: CASSPPRLGRNLANTGELFF.